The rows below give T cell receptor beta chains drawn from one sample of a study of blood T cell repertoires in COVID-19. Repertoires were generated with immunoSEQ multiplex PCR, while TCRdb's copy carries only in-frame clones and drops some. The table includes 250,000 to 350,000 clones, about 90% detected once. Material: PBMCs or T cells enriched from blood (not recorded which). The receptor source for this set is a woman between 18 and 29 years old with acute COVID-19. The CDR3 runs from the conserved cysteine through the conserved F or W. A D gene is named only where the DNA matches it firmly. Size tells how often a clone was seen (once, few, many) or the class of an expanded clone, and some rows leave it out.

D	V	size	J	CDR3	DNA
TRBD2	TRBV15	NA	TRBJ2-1	CATSRGLAGGHNEQFF	TGTGCCACCAGCAGGGGACTAGCGGGAGGACATAATGAGCAGTTCTTC
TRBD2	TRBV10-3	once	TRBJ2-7	CAISDLGLAGVGEQYF	TGTGCCATCAGTGATCTAGGACTAGCGGGAGTCGGCGAGCAGTACTTC
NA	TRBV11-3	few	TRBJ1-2	CATDPMGLRSYTF	TGTGCCACCGATCCTATGGGCCTTAGGAGCTACACCTTC
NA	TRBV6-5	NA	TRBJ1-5	CASSTRYSNQPQHF	TGTGCCAGCAGTACAAGATATAGCAATCAGCCCCAGCATTTT
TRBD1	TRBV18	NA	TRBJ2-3	CASSPRDRVRTDTQYF	TGTGCCAGCTCACCACGGGACAGGGTGAGGACAGATACGCAGTATTTT
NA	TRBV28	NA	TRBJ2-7	CASSARGYEQYF	TGTGCCAGCAGCGCTAGGGGCTACGAGCAGTACTTC
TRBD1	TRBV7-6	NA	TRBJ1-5	CASSRDRAQPQHF	TGTGCCAGCAGCCGCGACAGGGCTCAGCCCCAGCATTTT
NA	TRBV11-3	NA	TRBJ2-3	CASSSLGGPADTQYF	TGTGCCAGCAGCTCCCTGGGTGGGCCCGCAGATACGCAGTATTTT
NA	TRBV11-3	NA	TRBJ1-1	CASSYYREGTEAFF	TGTGCCAGCAGCTACTACAGGGAAGGCACTGAAGCTTTCTTT
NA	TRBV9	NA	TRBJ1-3	CASSVTYRSSGNTIYF	TGTGCCAGCAGCGTCACCTACAGGAGCTCTGGAAACACCATATATTTT
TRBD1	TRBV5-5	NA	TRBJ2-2	CASSFGWDRVTGELFF	TGTGCCAGCAGCTTTGGATGGGACAGGGTCACCGGGGAGCTGTTTTTT
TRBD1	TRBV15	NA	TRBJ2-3	CATSRGTGSASDTQYF	TGTGCCACCAGCAGAGGGACAGGATCAGCCTCAGATACGCAGTATTTT
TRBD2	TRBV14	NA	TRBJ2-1	CASSQRLGAGGEQFF	TGTGCCAGCAGCCAGCGGCTTGGGGCGGGGGGTGAGCAGTTCTTC
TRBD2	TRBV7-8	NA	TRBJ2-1	CASSLSGLAGEGEQFF	TGTGCCAGCAGCTTATCCGGACTAGCGGGAGAGGGGGAGCAGTTCTTC
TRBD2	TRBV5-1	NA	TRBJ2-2	CASVAGDTGELFF	TGCGCCAGCGTGGCGGGAGACACCGGGGAGCTGTTTTTT
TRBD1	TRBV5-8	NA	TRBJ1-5	CASSAPPGQGHQPQHF	TGTGCCAGCAGCGCCCCCCCGGGACAGGGGCACCAGCCCCAGCATTTT
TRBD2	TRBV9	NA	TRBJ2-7	CASSTRTSDEQYF	TGTGCCAGCAGCACTCGGACTAGCGACGAGCAGTACTTC
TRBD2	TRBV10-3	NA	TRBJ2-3	CAISDASGRGIGTDTQYF	TGTGCCATCAGTGACGCTAGCGGGAGAGGGATCGGCACAGATACGCAGTATTTT
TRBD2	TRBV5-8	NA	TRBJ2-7	CASSSSGTRRLGEQYF	TGTGCCAGCAGCTCCTCCGGGACTAGAAGGTTGGGCGAGCAGTACTTC
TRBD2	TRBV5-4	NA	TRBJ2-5	CASSPGGLAGGQETQYF	TGTGCCAGCAGTCCCGGCGGACTAGCGGGAGGCCAAGAGACCCAGTACTTC
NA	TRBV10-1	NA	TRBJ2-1	CASSESTSTEQFF	TGCGCCAGCAGTGAGTCTACATCAACTGAGCAGTTCTTC
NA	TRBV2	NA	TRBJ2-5	CAEKGEQDAQETQYF	TGTGCCGAAAAGGGGGAACAGGACGCTCAAGAGACCCAGTACTTC
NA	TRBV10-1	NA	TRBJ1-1	CASSKPGQYTEAFF	TGCGCCAGCTCAAAGCCCGGACAGTACACTGAAGCTTTCTTT
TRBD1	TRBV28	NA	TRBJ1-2	CASTLTWDRGYGYTF	TGTGCCAGCACCCTTACCTGGGACAGGGGGTATGGCTACACCTTC
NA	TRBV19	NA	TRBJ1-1	CASSVTPQGIRAEAFF	TGTGCCAGTAGTGTGACACCTCAGGGAATCAGGGCTGAAGCTTTCTTT
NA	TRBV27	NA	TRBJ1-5	CASRPSSEGNQPQHF	TGTGCCAGCAGGCCCTCTTCGGAGGGCAATCAGCCCCAGCATTTT
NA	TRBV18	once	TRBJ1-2	CASSPGDSGRGYTF	TGTGCCAGCTCACCCGGGGACTCCGGCAGAGGCTACACCTTC
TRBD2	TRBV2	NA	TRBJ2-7	CASSYFTLAGAHYEQYF	TGTGCCAGCAGTTACTTCACCTTAGCGGGAGCCCACTACGAGCAGTACTTC
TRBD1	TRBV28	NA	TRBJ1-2	CASSRPFGDRDFGDGYTF	TGTGCCAGCAGCCGTCCCTTTGGGGACAGGGATTTTGGGGATGGCTACACCTTC
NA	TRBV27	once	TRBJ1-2	CASSPDRNYGYTF	TGTGCCAGCAGTCCGGACAGAAACTATGGCTACACCTTC
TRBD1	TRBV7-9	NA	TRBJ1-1	CASSSTGGRDTEAFF	TGTGCCAGCAGCTCTACAGGGGGCAGGGACACTGAAGCTTTCTTT
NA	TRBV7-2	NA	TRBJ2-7	CASSSRQNYEQYF	TGTGCCAGCAGCTCCCGACAGAACTACGAGCAGTACTTC
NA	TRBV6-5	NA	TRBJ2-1	CASKARSHEQFF	TGTGCCAGCAAGGCTAGAAGCCATGAGCAGTTCTTC
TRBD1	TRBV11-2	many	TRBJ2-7	CASSLASSGGIYEQYF	TGTGCCAGCAGCTTAGCGTCGTCAGGGGGCATCTACGAGCAGTACTTC
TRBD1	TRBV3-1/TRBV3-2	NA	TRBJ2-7	CASSQGTGGYEQYF	TGTGCCAGCAGCCAAGGGACAGGGGGCTACGAGCAGTACTTC